This T cell receptor (beta chain) emerged from a study of T cell responses to AZD1222 COVID-19 vaccine. The CDR3 is 14 residues long. CDR1 and CDR2 (germline): SGDLS, YYNGEE. Deletions cut 4 bases from V and 2 bases from J, with 12 bases between. TCRdb's copy holds only in-frame clones and misses some; the assay was immunoSEQ multiplex PCR. The table has 100,000 to 120,000 clones, about 87% seen once. The specimen comprised peripheral blood, sampled 28 days after the second AZD1222 dose. The chain has TRBV9 and TRBJ1-2, with D possibly being TRBD1 (5 bases). The receptor was derived from an adult who received the AZD1222 COVID-19 vaccine. The DNA of the CDR3 is TGTGCCAGCAGCCCCCAGACAGAAAACTATGGCTACACCTTC. Translated: CASSPQTENYGYTF.